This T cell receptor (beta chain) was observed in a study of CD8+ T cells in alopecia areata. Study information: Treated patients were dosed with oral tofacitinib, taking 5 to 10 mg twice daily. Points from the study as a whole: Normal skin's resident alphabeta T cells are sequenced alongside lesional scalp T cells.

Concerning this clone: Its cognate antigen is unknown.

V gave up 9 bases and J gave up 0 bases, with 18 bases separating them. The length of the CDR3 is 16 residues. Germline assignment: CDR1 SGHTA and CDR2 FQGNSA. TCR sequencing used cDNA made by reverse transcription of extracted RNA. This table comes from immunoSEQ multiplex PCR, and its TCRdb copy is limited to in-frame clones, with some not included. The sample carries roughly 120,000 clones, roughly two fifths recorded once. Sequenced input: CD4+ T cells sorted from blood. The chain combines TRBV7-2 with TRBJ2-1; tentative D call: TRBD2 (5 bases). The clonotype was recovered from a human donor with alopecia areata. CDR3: CARRREGASSYNEQFF. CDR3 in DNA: TGTGCCAGGAGGCGAGAGGGAGCAAGCTCCTACAATGAGCAGTTCTTC.